One and the same sample provided the 11 T cell receptor beta chains below, sequenced in a study of blood T cells in healthy people across ages. The authors ran a second PCR of about 6 to 11 cycles using a sample-barcoded 5' primer and a J-beta primer mix. TCRdb ran MiXCR on the 5' RACE reads and lists one entry per CDR3 protein. Of about 1,800,000 distinct CDR3 sequences in the sample, roughly 27% were seen once. The material sequenced was blood. These receptors were collected from a woman in her 30s in good health.

This clonotype was seen repeatedly, ten times or more. The rearrangement links TRBV24-1 to TRBJ2-1; TRBD2 might be the D (6 bases). CDR1 and CDR2 from the germline V gene are KGHDR and SFDVKD. Trimming left V 4 bases short and J 6 bases short, with 9 bases between. There are 13 residues in the CDR3. CDR3 bases: TGTGCCACCAGTGAGGCGGGACGCAATGAGCAGTTCTTC. It yields the protein CATSEAGRNEQFF.

This clonotype was seen more than once but under ten times. V gene TRBV5-5 combines with J gene TRBJ1-5; the D gene is possibly TRBD1 (5 bases). This CDR3 contains 18 residues. Germline CDR1 is SGHKS and CDR2 is YYEKEE (reference sequence). V lost 0 bases and J lost 3, with 19 bases in between. CDR3 DNA sequence: TGTGCCAGCAGCTTGGCCGTAAGGGGCGCGGGGAACAATCAGCCCCAGCATTTT. Translation gives CASSLAVRGAGNNQPQHF.

This chain joins TRBV14 and TRBJ1-2; TRBD1 matches 7 bases. CDR3 length equals 14 residues. Germline V CDR1 and CDR2: SGHDN, FVKESK. V lost 5 bases to trimming and J lost 5 bases; unmatched junction nucleotides: 8. The CDR3 nucleotides are TGTGCCAGCAGCTCGCGGACAGGCGAGTATGGCTACACCTTC. Protein: CASSSRTGEYGYTF.

In its sample, this clonotype was seen a few times. Compared with germline, one end of the junction differs, possibly owing to a read error. This sequence joins TRBV5-1 and TRBJ2-1, with 7 nucleotides matching TRBD1. The CDR3 length is 16 residues. The germline V gene has CDR1 SGHRS and CDR2 YFSETQ. For the CDR3, the DNA is TGCGCCAGCAGCTTGGATCCGGGACAGCTCTACGATGAGCAGTTCTTC. As protein: CASSLDPGQLYDEQFF. The entire variable domain, with the rest obtained from reference TRBV5-1 and TRBJ2-1, is as follows: KAGVTQTPRYLIKTRGQQVTLSCSPISGHRSVSWYQQTPGQGLQFLFEYFSETQRNKGNFPGRFSGRQFSNSRSEMNVSTLELGDSALYLCASSLDPGQLYDEQFFGPGTRLTVL.

The chain combines TRBV20-1 with TRBJ2-6; TRBD1 agrees at 11 bases. This CDR3 is 17 amino acids long. In germline, CDR1 is DFQATT, CDR2 SNEGSKA (reference sequence). Trimming removed 6 bases from V and 0 bases from J; junction bases left unmatched: 7. The CDR3 DNA sequence: TGCAGTGCCCGGACAGGGGGCGGAAGCTCTGGGGCCAACGTCCTGACTTTC. Protein sequence: CSARTGGGSSGANVLTF.

In its sample, this clonotype was seen a few times. The rearrangement joins TRBV5-1 to TRBJ2-3; tentative D call: TRBD1 (6 bases). CDR3 length: 17 residues. Looked up from germline, CDR1 is SGHRS and CDR2 is YFSETQ. With 1 base removed from V and 4 bases from J, the gap between germline ends came to 19 bases. The CDR3 DNA reads as TGCGCCAGCAGCTTGCCCTTGGGAACAGGGATGGCAGATACGCAGTATTTT. Its translation is CASSLPLGTGMADTQYF.

In its sample, this clonotype was seen a few times. The V call is TRBV9, the J call TRBJ2-5; D might be TRBD1 or TRBD2, each matching 6 bases. The V end was cut by 0 bases, the J end by 4 bases, with 13 bases between. CDR3 size: 15 residues. CDR1 is SGDLS and CDR2 is YYNGEE in the germline V gene. CDR3 sequence reads: CASSVVPGAGETQYF. As DNA, the CDR3 is TGTGCCAGCAGCGTAGTCCCGGGGGCGGGAGAGACCCAGTACTTC.

The V gene is TRBV2, the J gene TRBJ1-5, with 7 bases identical to TRBD1. CDR1 SNHLY and CDR2 FYNNEI come from the germline V gene. V trimming: 4 bases; J trimming: 4 bases; junction bases outside the gene matches: 4. The CDR3 totals 14 residues. CDR3 sequence reads: CASSGDSINQPQHF. The CDR3 DNA sequence: TGTGCCAGCAGTGGGGACAGCATTAATCAGCCCCAGCATTTT.

The chain has TRBV7-9 and TRBJ2-1, with 8 nucleotides matching TRBD2. The germline V gene encodes CDR1 SEHNR and CDR2 FQNEAQ (reference sequence). V was clipped by 5 bases and J by 11 bases; unmatched bases: 8. The CDR3 is made up of 13 amino acids. CDR3 loop: CASSTYSGIKQFF. CDR3 sequence (DNA): TGTGCCAGCAGCACCTATAGCGGGATTAAGCAGTTCTTC. The variable domain in full, completed from reference TRBV7-9 and TRBJ2-1, reads DTGVSQNPRHKITKRGQNVTFRCDPISEHNRLYWYRQTLGQGPEFLTYFQNEAQLEKSRLLSDRFSAERPKGSFSTLEIQRTEQGDSAMYLCASSTYSGIKQFFGPGTRLTVL.

The genes are TRBV11-2 and TRBJ1-1, with D perhaps matching TRBD1 (6 bases). Germline assignment: CDR1 SGHAT and CDR2 FQNNGV. The CDR3 has 19 amino acids. The V end lost 0 bases, the J end lost 0 bases, and 20 bases lay between the germline ends. CDR3: CASSLESPRTVRMNTEAFF. The CDR3 DNA reads as TGTGCCAGCAGCTTAGAGTCTCCCAGGACAGTACGGATGAACACTGAAGCTTTCTTT.

The chain combines TRBV28 with TRBJ2-5; 10 nucleotides agree with TRBD1. The DNA end is more similar to TRBJ2-4, so the J call may be wrong. The CDR3 extends over 16 amino acids. The germline V gene encodes CDR1 MDHEN and CDR2 SYDVKM. The CDR3 DNA reads as TGTGCCAGCAGTACCTCCGGGACAGGGGTTAGGGGCATTCAGTACTTC. Its translation is CASSTSGTGVRGIQYF.